The 2 T cell receptor beta chains in this list originate from one sample, sequenced in a study of cytomegalovirus exposure and HLA in healthy donors. A multiplex PCR was run with 60 Vbeta primers and 13 Jbeta primers. TCRdb's table, derived via immunoSEQ multiplex PCR, lists solely in-frame clones and lacks some. Seen here are 140,000 to 150,000 clones, 60% to 85% observed once, and the top ten hold 6.5% to 8.5%. The sequencing sample was made of PBMCs. These receptors were collected from a woman aged 40 to 50 in good health and CMV-seropositive.

The chain combines TRBV23-1 with TRBJ2-5; TRBD2 is a possible D gene (5 bases). TRBV23-1 is sorted into the ORF group, with uncertain function. This CDR3 region has 19 residues. The V gene lost 4 bases and the J gene lost 0 bases, with 24 bases spanning the gap. CDR3 bases: TGCGCCAGCAGTCGGCAGGAGGCGGCACCCCAAAGGTACCAAGAGACCCAGTACTTC. Protein: CASSRQEAAPQRYQETQYF.

The gene calls are TRBV4-1 and TRBJ2-5; 7 bases agree with TRBD2. The germline V gene has CDR1 MGHRA and CDR2 YSYEKL. J was trimmed by 4 bases and V by 4 bases; bases with no gene match: 18. CDR3 length: 18 amino acids. DNA of the CDR3: TGCGCCAGCAGCCTTCTAGGGTGGGGGGGGAACCGCCCAGAGACCCAGTACTTC. Translated, it gives CASSLLGWGGNRPETQYF.